Below, 19 T cell receptor beta chains from the same sample are listed, as sequenced in a study of human T cells and chemical hapten exposure (dated by TCRdb to 2020 to 2022). Receptor libraries were prepared by RACE. Instrument on record: NextSeq 500. The raw public data were reprocessed by TCRdb itself: fastp quality trimming at Q25, MiXCR clonotype calling, in-frame beta chains only. Every distinct CDR3 protein forms one entry, paired with its most common genes and DNA. This sample lists 40,000 to 50,000 distinct CDR3 sequences; over 3.5% were detected once. Around 26% of the sample is in the top ten clones. The sample's time point label, decoded: patch test 1, 2 weeks after DPC sensitization. The sample's treatment or condition, from its label and the paper: therapeutic diphenylcyclopropenone sensitization with weekly scalp DPC. Total RNA was isolated from unfractionated whole blood collected in Tempus Blood RNA tubes.

The sample in question was whole blood, obtained in connection with sensitization to the hapten diphenylcyclopropenone (DPC). The receptors derive from a man aged 45-60 years with alopecia areata. Some clones in this sample may be carry-over from other donors' samples.

This clonotype was seen many times. The chain links TRBV10-3 to TRBJ2-7; TRBD1 matches at 12 bases. The CDR3 has 14 residues. Per the germline V gene, CDR1 is ENHRY and CDR2 is SYGVKD. Trimming at V came to 7 bases and at J to 5 bases, leaving 6 bases not matched to a gene. In DNA form, the CDR3 reads TGTGCCATCACCAGGGGACAGGGGGCCGACGAGCAGTACTTC. Residues: CAITRGQGADEQYF.

The sample holds a few counts of this clonotype. The V and J genes are TRBV29-1 and TRBJ1-2, with 7 nucleotides matching TRBD1. With V trimmed by 1 base and J by 5 bases, 10 bases remained unmatched. Germline CDR1 is SQVTM and CDR2 is ANQGSEA. This CDR3 has 15 amino acids. CDR3 DNA: TGCAGCGTTGAAGTAATAAGGGGGCGAGGGTATGGCTACACCTTC. Its translation is CSVEVIRGRGYGYTF.

This clonotype was counted many times. CDR3 loop: CASTLGLAGLNNEQFF. CDR3 in DNA: TGCGCCAGCACCCTGGGACTAGCGGGGCTGAACAATGAGCAGTTCTTC. The chain employs TRBV5-1 and TRBJ2-1, with 13 positions matching TRBD2. Germline V gene data show CDR1 as SGHRS and CDR2 as YFSETQ. The trim removed 6 bases at V and 5 bases at J, leaving 8 bases unmatched. This CDR3 comprises 16 residues. Drawing the rest from reference TRBV5-1 and TRBJ2-1, the complete variable domain is KAGVTQTPRYLIKTRGQQVTLSCSPISGHRSVSWYQQTPGQGLQFLFEYFSETQRNKGNFPGRFSGRQFSNSRSEMNVSTLELGDSALYLCASTLGLAGLNNEQFFGPGTRLTVL.

This clonotype was recorded many times. The genes are TRBV4-1 and TRBJ2-3, with TRBD2 identical over 8 bases. The CDR3 extends over 16 amino acids. Germline lookup yields CDR1 MGHRA and CDR2 YSYEKL. After removal of 0 bases from V and 5 bases from J, the junction contained 7 bases not matched to a gene. This CDR3 is CASSQEASGLGDTQYF. In nucleotides, the CDR3 is TGCGCCAGCAGCCAAGAGGCTAGCGGGCTCGGAGATACGCAGTATTTT.

This clonotype was observed many times. This sequence joins TRBV13 and TRBJ2-7, with 10 bases that match TRBD1. This CDR3 comprises 15 residues. Germline-derived CDR1 and CDR2 are PRHDT and FYEKMQ (reference sequence). V dropped 5 bases and J dropped 1; count of bases not matched to a gene: 5. CDR3 sequence reads: CASSPRDRGSYEQYF. Here the CDR3 DNA reads TGTGCCAGCAGCCCCCGGGACAGGGGATCCTACGAGCAGTACTTC.

A remark on this clonotype: This may arise from a read error, as a much more abundant clone is one base away. J is TRBJ2-1 and V is TRBV12-3 or TRBV12-4; D may correspond to TRBD1 or TRBD2 (6 bases each). This CDR3 region has 15 residues. This CDR3 reads CASRLTGRRRHEQLF. In nucleotides, the CDR3 is TGTGCCAGCAGGCTTACAGGGAGGCGGAGGCATGAGCAGCTCTTC.

The sample holds many counts of this clonotype. This sequence joins TRBV12-3 or TRBV12-4 and TRBJ2-7; TRBD2 matches at 7 bases. The CDR3 has 16 amino acids. After removal of 3 bases from V and 3 bases from J, the junction contained 11 bases not matched to a gene. This CDR3 is CASSLVAGGGRYEQYF. DNA of the CDR3: TGTGCCAGCAGTTTGGTTGCGGGCGGGGGACGCTACGAGCAGTACTTC.

This clonotype was picked up many times. This rearrangement joins TRBV7-2 to TRBJ2-6, with D possibly matching TRBD2 (6 bases). The V end was cut by 3 bases, the J end by 0 bases, with 12 bases between. The CDR3 is 17 residues long. Germline V gene sequence: CDR1 SGHTA, CDR2 FQGNSA. The CDR3 coding sequence is TGTGCCAGCAGCTTCCGGGAGTTGTTCTCTGGGGCCAACGTCCTGACTTTC. Amino acids: CASSFRELFSGANVLTF.

This clonotype was seen many times. The chain joins TRBV4-1 to TRBJ2-6; D uncertain. CDR1 is MGHRA, CDR2 YSYEKL, per germline. The length of the CDR3 is 17 residues. V was pared by 1 base and J by 0 bases, with 10 bases between. CDR3 coding DNA: TGCGCCAGCAGCCAAGCCCCAGAGAACTCTGGGGCCAACGTCCTGACTTTC. It specifies CASSQAPENSGANVLTF.

By sample fraction, this clonotype is medium-sized (0.01 to 0.1%). The chain uses TRBV11-2 and TRBJ2-3; 11 bases line up with TRBD2. The germline V gene has CDR1 SGHAT and CDR2 FQNNGV. CDR3 length: 15 residues. V lost 5 bases to trimming and J lost 4 bases; unmatched junction nucleotides: 5. The CDR3 loop is CASSLTSGISDTQYF. The CDR3 region has the DNA TGTGCCAGCAGCCTGACTAGCGGGATCTCAGATACGCAGTATTTT. Full variable domain (outside the CDR3, taken from reference TRBV11-2 and TRBJ2-3): EAGVAQSPRYKIIEKRQSVAFWCNPISGHATLYWYQQILGQGPKLLIQFQNNGVVDDSQLPKDRFSAERLKGVDSTLKIQPAKLEDSAVYLCASSLTSGISDTQYFGPGTRLTVL.

This clonotype has ten or more counts. This chain connects TRBV9 to TRBJ2-5, with TRBD1 matching 7 bases. This CDR3 contains 17 residues. Germline lookup yields CDR1 SGDLS and CDR2 YYNGEE. The J segment lost 5 bases and the V segment lost 0 bases, leaving 13 bases of the junction unmatched. The CDR3 DNA reads TGTGCCAGCAGCGTAGGTTCCACAGGGGCTTCGAGGGAGACCCAGTACTTC. Encoded protein: CASSVGSTGASRETQYF.

The genes are TRBV13 and TRBJ2-3; TRBD2 might be the D (5 bases). CDR3 size: 13 residues. CDR1 is PRHDT, CDR2 FYEKMQ, per germline (reference sequence). Trimming removed 2 bases from V and 3 bases from J, with 6 bases in between. CDR3 in amino acids: CASSLLATDTQYF. CDR3 coding DNA: TGTGCCAGCAGCTTACTAGCTACAGATACGCAGTATTTT.

Only a few counts were recorded for this clonotype. The chain has TRBV29-1 and TRBJ1-1, with 7 bases lining up with TRBD1. The CDR3 covers 13 residues. Germline assignment: CDR1 SQVTM and CDR2 ANQGSEA. The V gene end was trimmed by 6 bases and the J gene end by 5 bases; junction bases not matched to a gene: 9. CDR3 sequence reads: CSVGRGRETEAFF. The CDR3 nucleotides read TGCAGCGTCGGAAGGGGGCGGGAGACTGAAGCTTTCTTT.

The rearrangement uses TRBV29-1 and TRBJ1-1; D may be TRBD1 (5 bases). There are 12 residues in the CDR3. The ends were cut back, 4 bases at V and 8 bases at J, with 14 bases in the middle. From germline, CDR1 is SQVTM and CDR2 ANQGSEA. The CDR3 nucleotides read TGCAGCGTTGTAAAGGGGCAGGCCGAAGCTTTCTTT. Translating it yields CSVVKGQAEAFF.

The table lists this clonotype with a few counts. V and J are TRBV6-4 and TRBJ1-6; unclear D gene. CDR3 length: 16 amino acids. The germline V gene has CDR1 MRHNA and CDR2 SNTAGT. Trimming took 1 base from V and 3 from J, leaving 10 bases between them. The CDR3 DNA reads as TGTGCCAGCAGTGACTTGCTGACCAGCTATAATTCACCCCTCCACTTT. It encodes CASSDLLTSYNSPLHF.

This clonotype came up many times. Written as DNA, the CDR3 is TGTGCCAGCTCACCACAGGCTAGCCGAGAGCAGTACTTC. It yields the protein CASSPQASREQYF. This sequence joins TRBV18 and TRBJ2-7; TRBD2 might be the D (5 bases). The CDR3 extends over 13 amino acids. Germline lookup yields CDR1 KGHSH and CDR2 LQKENI. V was cut by 1 base and J by 7 bases, with 11 bases left in between.

This clonotype was seen many times. The V gene is TRBV29-1, the J gene TRBJ2-3; no clear D. Germline values: CDR1 SQVTM, CDR2 ANQGSEA. The CDR3 runs to 14 residues. V was clipped by 2 bases and J by 1 base, with 10 bases between them. The CDR3 sequence: CSVESPPGTDTQYF. In DNA form, the CDR3 reads TGCAGCGTTGAATCCCCCCCTGGCACAGATACGCAGTATTTT.

This clonotype was found many times. V is TRBV28 and J is TRBJ2-7; TRBD1 might be the D (6 bases). The germline V and J ends were trimmed by 6 bases and 3 bases, with 15 bases remaining between them. Germline assignment: CDR1 MDHEN and CDR2 SYDVKM. The CDR3 is 14 amino acids. This CDR3 is CASRLRDKFYEQYF. The CDR3, as DNA: TGTGCCAGCAGACTCCGGGACAAATTCTACGAGCAGTACTTC. Full variable domain (outside the CDR3, taken from reference TRBV28 and TRBJ2-7): DVKVTQSSRYLVKRTGEKVFLECVQDMDHENMFWYRQDPGLGLRLIYFSYDVKMKEKGDIPEGYSVSREKKERFSLILESASTNQTSMYLCASRLRDKFYEQYFGPGTRLTVT.

Concerning this clonotype itself: A clone one base away is much larger, so this may be a read error. The chain employs TRBV11-3 and TRBJ2-1, with a possible D match to TRBD2 (5 bases). Germline V CDR1 and CDR2: SGHNT, YENEEA. The CDR3 runs to 15 residues. Trimming left V 8 bases short and J 9 bases short, with 23 bases between. The CDR3 region has the DNA TGTGCCAGCGGCGGACGGACTCCGGTCGGAGGTGAGCAGTTCTTC. Amino acids: CASGGRTPVGGEQFF.